A single sample gave rise to the 12 T cell receptor beta chains below, sequenced in a study of OX40 agonist ivuxolimab in advanced cancers. Only in-frame clones appear in the TCRdb table, and some are missing; sequencing was by immunoSEQ multiplex PCR. The sample consists of about 67,000 clones, approximately 90% of them appearing once. The sequencing used CD4+ or CD8+ T cells sorted from blood, collected in a trial of the OX40 agonist ivuxolimab. Every receptor here comes from an adult with an advanced solid tumor such as melanoma, head and neck, liver or kidney cancer.

This clone was seen only once. The chain is built from TRBV19 and TRBJ2-7, with a weak D call TRBD1 (6 bases). CDR3 length equals 15 residues. Germline V gene sequence: CDR1 LNHDA, CDR2 SQIVND (reference sequence). The V and J ends lost 5 bases and 1 base respectively, with 15 bases between them. CDR3 sequence (DNA): TGTGCCAGTAGTGGGGGCCAGGACTTTTCCTACGAGCAGTACTTC. Translating gives CASSGGQDFSYEQYF. The full variable domain, completed using reference TRBV19 and TRBJ2-7, is DGGITQSPKYLFRKEGQNVTLSCEQNLNHDAMYWYRQDPGQGLRLIYYSQIVNDFQKGDIAEGYSVSREKKESFPLTVTSAQKNPTAFYLCASSGGQDFSYEQYFGPGTRLTVT.

The chain couples TRBV6-1 to TRBJ2-7; D gene unclear. Germline CDR1 and CDR2: MNHNS and SASEGT. V was clipped by 3 bases and J by 6 bases, with 15 bases between them. The CDR3 is 14 amino acids. The CDR3 spells CASSDRDGYVEQYF. CDR3 bases: TGTGCCAGCAGTGACCGAGACGGATACGTCGAGCAGTACTTC.

The J gene is TRBJ2-5, the V gene TRBV28, with D maybe TRBD1 (5 bases). The DNA end is a closer match to TRBJ2-7, so the J assignment may be wrong. Per germline, CDR1 MDHEN and CDR2 SYDVKM. This CDR3 spans 12 amino acids. CDR3 residues: CASRGPRYEQYF. The DNA for the CDR3 is TGTGCCAGCAGGGGGCCTCGGTACGAGCAGTACTTC.

This chain links TRBV27 with TRBJ2-7; 8 bases are shared with TRBD2. V was clipped by 4 bases and J by 5 bases; unmatched bases: 10. CDR3 length: 15 amino acids. Germline V gives CDR1 MNHEY, CDR2 SMNVEV (reference sequence). CDR3 region: CASSSPGSGIDEQYF. DNA of the CDR3: TGTGCCAGCAGTTCCCCGGGTAGCGGGATTGACGAGCAGTACTTC.

The CDR3 sequence is CASSISRNTEAFF. As DNA, the CDR3 is TGTGCCAGTAGTATCTCGAGAAACACTGAAGCTTTCTTT. The rearrangement uses TRBV19 and TRBJ1-1; D remains ambiguous. Germline V gene lookup returns CDR1 LNHDA and CDR2 SQIVND (reference sequence). This CDR3 region has 13 residues. V was shortened by 3 bases and J by 2 bases, with 7 bases between the two germline ends.

On this clone: Germline and junction disagree at one end, which may indicate a read error. Other DNA sequences in the same sample also yield this CDR3. The chain joins TRBV25-1 to TRBJ2-2, with TRBD2 matching 7 bases. From germline, CDR1 is MGHDK and CDR2 SYGVNS. CDR3 length: 15 amino acids. The CDR3 here is CASSEWGGGAGELFF. In nucleotides, the CDR3 is TGTGCCAGCAGTGAATGGGGCGGGGGTGCCGGAGAGCTGTTTTTT.

The chain employs TRBV7-2 and TRBJ1-2, with unresolved D. The V and J ends lost 2 bases and 6 bases respectively, with 10 bases between them. The CDR3 is 13 residues long. The V gene's germline CDR1 is SGHTA and CDR2 FQGNSA. In nucleotides, the CDR3 is TGTGCCAGCAGCTTAATTCTATGGAATGGCTACACCTTC. Translating it yields CASSLILWNGYTF. The variable domain in full, with the rest retrieved from reference TRBV7-2 and TRBJ1-2, is GAGVSQSPSNKVTEKGKDVELRCDPISGHTALYWYRQSLGQGLEFLIYFQGNSAPDKSGLPSDRFSAERTGGSVSTLTIQRTQQEDSAVYLCASSLILWNGYTFGSGTRLTVV.

The chain couples TRBV19 to TRBJ2-5, with D possibly being TRBD1 (5 bases). The germline gives CDR1 LNHDA, CDR2 SQIVND (reference sequence). Trimming stripped 3 bases from V and 5 bases from J, with 16 bases between. This CDR3 has 15 residues. The CDR3 loop is CASSINPGPRETQYF. The CDR3 DNA follows: TGTGCCAGTAGTATCAACCCAGGGCCCCGGGAGACCCAGTACTTC.

This rearrangement joins TRBV1 to TRBJ2-5; the table's TRBD2 call for D was not verified on the DNA. TRBV1 is a known pseudogene. The CDR3 length is 14 residues. CDR3 nucleotide sequence: TGCACCAGCACTAAGGGGCTAGCGACAAAGACCCAGTACTTC. This encodes CTSTKGLATKTQYF.

This chain uses TRBV4-2 with TRBJ2-7, with 8 bases lining up with TRBD2. This CDR3 is built from 16 residues. CDR1 and CDR2 (germline): LGHNA, YNFKEQ. After removal of 5 bases from V and 3 bases from J, the junction contained 12 bases not matched to a gene. The CDR3 spells CASSARLAPEDYEQYF. As DNA, the CDR3 is TGTGCCAGCAGCGCCCGACTAGCGCCCGAAGACTACGAGCAGTACTTC.

The chain recombines TRBV19 with TRBJ2-7; D gene ambiguous. The CDR3 is 13 residues long. V lost 3 bases and J lost 3, with 9 bases in between. Germline CDR1 LNHDA, CDR2 SQIVND (reference sequence). CDR3 region: CASSMDLYYEQYF. The CDR3 coding sequence is TGTGCCAGTAGTATGGACCTATACTACGAGCAGTACTTC.

The V call is TRBV11-3, the J call TRBJ2-1, with TRBD1 matching 7 bases. The CDR3 is 15 amino acids. Germline CDR1 SGHNT, CDR2 YENEEA. J was trimmed by 3 bases and V by 2 bases; bases with no gene match: 4. The CDR3 DNA follows: TGTGCCAGCAGCTTACAGGGGGATATCTACAATGAGCAGTTCTTC. It translates to CASSLQGDIYNEQFF.